This T cell receptor (beta chain) originates from a study of T cell repertoires in cytomegalovirus infection. Study background: CMV infection together with matching HLA type was indicated by public TCR beta signatures.

TCRdb re-analysed the reads in MiXCR, keeping a single row per CDR3 protein. The sample lists 450,000 to 650,000 distinct CDR3 sequences, almost 40% seen once, with 48% in the top ten. Findings and limits, study-wide: There were carriers of CMV plus the relevant HLA, and cumulative public TCR beta family frequency identified them.

This clonotype was seen a handful of times. Its antigen remains unidentified. One end of the junction does not line up with germline, which may come from a read error. The length of the CDR3 is 16 residues. This sequence joins TRBV12-3 or TRBV12-4 and TRBJ1-5, with 11 bases fitting TRBD1. The receptor was derived from a human donor in good health (CMV status not recorded). Some clones in this sample may be carry-over from other donors' samples. The source was cultured PBMCs, collected from culture after CMV antigen stimulation. CDR3 amino acids: CASSGQGAHSSQPQHF. In nucleotides, the CDR3 is TGTGCCAGCAGTGGACAGGGGGCGCACAGCAGTCAGCCCCAGCATTTT.